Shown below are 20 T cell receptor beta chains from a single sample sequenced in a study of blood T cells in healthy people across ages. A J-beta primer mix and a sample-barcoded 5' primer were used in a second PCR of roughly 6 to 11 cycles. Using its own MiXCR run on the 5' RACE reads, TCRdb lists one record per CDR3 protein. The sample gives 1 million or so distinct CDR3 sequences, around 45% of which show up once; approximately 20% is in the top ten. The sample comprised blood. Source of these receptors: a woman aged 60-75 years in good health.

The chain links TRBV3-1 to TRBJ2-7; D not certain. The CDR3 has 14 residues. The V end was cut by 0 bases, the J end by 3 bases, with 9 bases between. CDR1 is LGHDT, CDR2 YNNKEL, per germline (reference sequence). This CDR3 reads CASSQDKGSYEQYF. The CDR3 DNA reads TGTGCCAGCAGCCAAGATAAGGGCAGCTACGAGCAGTACTTC.

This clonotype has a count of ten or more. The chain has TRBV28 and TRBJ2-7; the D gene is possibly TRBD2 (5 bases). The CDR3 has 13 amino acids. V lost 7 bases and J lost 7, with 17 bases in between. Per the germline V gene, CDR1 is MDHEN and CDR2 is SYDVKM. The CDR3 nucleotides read TGTGCCAGCACCCAGGAACGGTGGAGGGAGCAGTACTTC. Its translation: CASTQERWREQYF.

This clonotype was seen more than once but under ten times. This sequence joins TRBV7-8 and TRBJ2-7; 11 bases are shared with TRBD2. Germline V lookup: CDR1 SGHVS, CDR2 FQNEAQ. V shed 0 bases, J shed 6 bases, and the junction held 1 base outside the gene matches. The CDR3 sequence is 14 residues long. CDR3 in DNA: TGTGCCAGCAGCTTAGCCACTAGCGGGGGCGAGCAGTACTTC. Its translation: CASSLATSGGEQYF.

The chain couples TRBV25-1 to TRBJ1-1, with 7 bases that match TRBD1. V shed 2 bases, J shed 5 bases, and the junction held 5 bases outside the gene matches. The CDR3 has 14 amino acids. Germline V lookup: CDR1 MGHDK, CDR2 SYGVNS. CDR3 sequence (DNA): TGTGCCAGCAGTGAAAACAGGGGAGCGACTGAAGCTTTCTTT. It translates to CASSENRGATEAFF.

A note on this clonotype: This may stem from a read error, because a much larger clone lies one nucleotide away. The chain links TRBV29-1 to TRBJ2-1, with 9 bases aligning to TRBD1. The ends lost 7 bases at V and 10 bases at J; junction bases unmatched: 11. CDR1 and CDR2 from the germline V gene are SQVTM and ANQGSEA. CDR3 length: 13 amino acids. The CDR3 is CSGREQGAHEQFF. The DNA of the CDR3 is TGCAGCGGACGGGAACAGGGGGCCCACGAGCAGTTCTTC.

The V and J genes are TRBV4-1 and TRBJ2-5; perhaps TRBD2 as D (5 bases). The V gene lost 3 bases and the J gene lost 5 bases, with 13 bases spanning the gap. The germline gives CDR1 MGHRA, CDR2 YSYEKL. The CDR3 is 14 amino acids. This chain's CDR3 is CASSHPGLRETQYF. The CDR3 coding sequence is TGCGCCAGCAGCCACCCGGGGTTACGGGAGACCCAGTACTTC.

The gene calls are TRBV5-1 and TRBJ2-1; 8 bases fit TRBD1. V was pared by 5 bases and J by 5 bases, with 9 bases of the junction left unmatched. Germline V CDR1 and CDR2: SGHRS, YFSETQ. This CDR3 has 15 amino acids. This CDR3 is CASRDRGRQHNEQFF. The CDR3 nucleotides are TGCGCCAGCAGAGACAGGGGAAGACAACACAATGAGCAGTTCTTC. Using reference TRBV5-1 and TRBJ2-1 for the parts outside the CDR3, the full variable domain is KAGVTQTPRYLIKTRGQQVTLSCSPISGHRSVSWYQQTPGQGLQFLFEYFSETQRNKGNFPGRFSGRQFSNSRSEMNVSTLELGDSALYLCASRDRGRQHNEQFFGPGTRLTVL.

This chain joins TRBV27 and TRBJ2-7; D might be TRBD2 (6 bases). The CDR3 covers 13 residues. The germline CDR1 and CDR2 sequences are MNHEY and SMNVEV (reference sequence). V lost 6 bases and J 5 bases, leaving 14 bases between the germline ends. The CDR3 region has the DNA TGTGCCAGCAGCTCGACTAGTTTCCACGAGCAGTACTTC. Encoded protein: CASSSTSFHEQYF.

The CDR3 here is CASSQEWLVANEQFF. CDR3 coding DNA: TGTGCCAGCAGCCAAGAGTGGCTAGTTGCTAATGAGCAGTTCTTC. This sequence joins TRBV14 and TRBJ2-1; D gene unclear. Germline V gene data show CDR1 as SGHDN and CDR2 as FVKESK. The CDR3 is made up of 15 amino acids. Trimming took off 0 bases at V and 7 bases at J, with 13 bases between the two ends.

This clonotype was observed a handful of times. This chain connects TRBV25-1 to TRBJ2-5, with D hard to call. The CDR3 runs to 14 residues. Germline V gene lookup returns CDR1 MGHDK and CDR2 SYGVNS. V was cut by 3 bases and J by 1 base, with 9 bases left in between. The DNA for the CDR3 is TGTGCCAGCAGTGATAACAGAGCCCAAGAGACCCAGTACTTC. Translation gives CASSDNRAQETQYF. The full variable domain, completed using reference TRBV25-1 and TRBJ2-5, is EADIYQTPRYLVIGTGKKITLECSQTMGHDKMYWYQQDPGMELHLIHYSYGVNSTEKGDLSSESTVSRIRTEHFPLTLESARPSHTSQYLCASSDNRAQETQYFGPGTRLLVL.

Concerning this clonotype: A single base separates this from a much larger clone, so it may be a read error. The CDR3 coding sequence is TGTGCCTGCAGCCCAAGCACTAGCACAGATACGCAGTATTTT. Translating it yields CACSPSTSTDTQYF. This chain connects TRBV4-1 to TRBJ2-3; D uncertain. Germline V CDR1 and CDR2: MGHRA, YSYEKL. This CDR3 comprises 14 residues.

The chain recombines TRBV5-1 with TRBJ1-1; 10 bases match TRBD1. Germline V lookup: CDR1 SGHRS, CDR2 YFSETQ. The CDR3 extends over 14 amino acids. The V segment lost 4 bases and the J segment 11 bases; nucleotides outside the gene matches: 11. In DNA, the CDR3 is TGCGCCAGCAGCCCCGACAGGGGGCTTGATGCGGCTTTCTTT. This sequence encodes CASSPDRGLDAAFF. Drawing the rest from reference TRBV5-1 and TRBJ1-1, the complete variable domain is KAGVTQTPRYLIKTRGQQVTLSCSPISGHRSVSWYQQTPGQGLQFLFEYFSETQRNKGNFPGRFSGRQFSNSRSEMNVSTLELGDSALYLCASSPDRGLDAAFFGQGTRLTVV.

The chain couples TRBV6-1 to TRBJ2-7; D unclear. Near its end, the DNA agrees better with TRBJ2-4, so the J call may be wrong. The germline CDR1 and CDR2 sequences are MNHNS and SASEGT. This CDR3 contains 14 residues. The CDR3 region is CASTEEAGDHIQYF. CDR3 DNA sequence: TGTGCCAGCACCGAAGAGGCAGGTGACCACATTCAGTACTTC.

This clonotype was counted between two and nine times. CDR3 protein: CASSKGGRLGETQYF. The CDR3 DNA is TGTGCCAGCAGCAAAGGCGGCAGGTTGGGAGAGACCCAGTACTTC. The V call is TRBV21-1, the J call TRBJ2-5; TRBD2 is the table's D call, not checked against the DNA. TRBV21-1 has pseudogene status. CDR3 length: 15 residues.

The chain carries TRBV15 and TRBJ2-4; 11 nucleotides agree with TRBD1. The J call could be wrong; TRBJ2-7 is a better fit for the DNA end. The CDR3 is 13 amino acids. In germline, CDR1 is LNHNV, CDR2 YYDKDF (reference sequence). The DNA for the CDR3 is TGTGCCACCATGCGGGACAGGGGGGGCGAGCAGTACTTC. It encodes CATMRDRGGEQYF.

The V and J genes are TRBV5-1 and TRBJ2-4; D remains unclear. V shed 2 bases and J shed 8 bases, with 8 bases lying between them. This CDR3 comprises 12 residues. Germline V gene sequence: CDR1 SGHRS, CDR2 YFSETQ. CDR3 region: CASSFADDIQYF. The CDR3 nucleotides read TGCGCCAGCAGCTTCGCGGATGACATTCAGTACTTC.

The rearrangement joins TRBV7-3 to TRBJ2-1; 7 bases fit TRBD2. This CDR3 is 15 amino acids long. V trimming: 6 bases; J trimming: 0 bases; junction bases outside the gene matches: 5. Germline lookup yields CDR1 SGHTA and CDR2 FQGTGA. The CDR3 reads CASRSGTTSYNEQFF. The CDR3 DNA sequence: TGTGCCAGCAGATCCGGGACTACCTCCTACAATGAGCAGTTCTTC.

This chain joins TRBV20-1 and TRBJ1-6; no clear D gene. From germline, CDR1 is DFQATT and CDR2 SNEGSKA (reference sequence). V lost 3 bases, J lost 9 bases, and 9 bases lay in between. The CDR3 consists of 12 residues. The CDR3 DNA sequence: TGCAGTGCTAGTAGTGGTGGTTCACCCCTCCACTTT. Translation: CSASSGGSPLHF.

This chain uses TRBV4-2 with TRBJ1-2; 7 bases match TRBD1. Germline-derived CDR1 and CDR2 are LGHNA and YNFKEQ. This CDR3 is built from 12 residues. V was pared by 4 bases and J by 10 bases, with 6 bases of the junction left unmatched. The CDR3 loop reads CASSPTGNDYTF. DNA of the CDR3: TGTGCCAGCAGCCCGACAGGGAATGACTACACCTTC.

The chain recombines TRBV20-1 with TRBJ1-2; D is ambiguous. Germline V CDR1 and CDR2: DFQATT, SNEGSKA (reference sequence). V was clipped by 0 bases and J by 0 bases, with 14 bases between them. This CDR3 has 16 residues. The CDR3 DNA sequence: TGCAGTGCTAGAGATGGGGAGGGTATCACTAACTATGGCTACACCTTC. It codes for CSARDGEGITNYGYTF.